These T cell receptor beta chains were read from a single sample in a study of T cells in Graves' hyperthyroidism and ophthalmopathy. TCRdb passed the multiplex PCR reads through MiXCR, listing each CDR3 protein once. Of about 590,000 distinct CDR3 sequences listed, 15% to 19% are singletons. Sequencing was done on a sample of blood. The source of these receptors is a woman in her twenties or thirties with Graves' hyperthyroidism. Both conserved end residues are part of each CDR3. D genes are given only for firm matches. Rows may omit the clone size; those that give it use once, few, many or a size class.

DNA | CDR3 | J | D | size | V
TGTGCCAGCAGCTTGGGGGCCCAGGGCTATGGCTACACCTTC | CASSLGAQGYGYTF | TRBJ1-2 | . | . | TRBV7-9
TGTGCCAGTAATAACGGGGGCAACTATGGCTACACCTTC | CASNNGGNYGYTF | TRBJ1-2 | . | few | TRBV19
TGTGCCAGCGGAATGACTGACAATGAGCAGTTCTTC | CASGMTDNEQFF | TRBJ2-1 | . | few | TRBV6-2/TRBV6-3
TGTGCCAGCAGTATAGATCTAGCGGGAGACAATGAGCAGTTCTTC | CASSIDLAGDNEQFF | TRBJ2-1 | TRBD2 | many | TRBV7-2
TGTGCCACCCAACAACTGACAGGGCTTTACAATGAGCAGTTCTTC | CATQQLTGLYNEQFF | TRBJ2-1 | TRBD1 | many | TRBV10-3
TGTGCTAGTGGTTTAGCCGCCCTACAGGGAACCCCCTACAATGAGCAGTTCTTC | CASGLAALQGTPYNEQFF | TRBJ2-1 | . | . | TRBV12-5
TGTGCCAGCAGCCCCAGAGGGAAGGGTGATACGCAGTATTTT | CASSPRGKGDTQYF | TRBJ2-3 | . | . | TRBV3-1
TGTGCCAGCAGCTTATCTGGCGGGACCTACTACGAGCAGTACTTC | CASSLSGGTYYEQYF | TRBJ2-7 | . | many | TRBV11-2
TGTGCCATCAGTGTACTCGGCACAGATACGCAGTATTTT | CAISVLGTDTQYF | TRBJ2-3 | . | many | TRBV10-3
TGTGCCAGCAGCTTAGAAACAGGGATAAGGTCAAGCGAGCAGTACTTC | CASSLETGIRSSEQYF | TRBJ2-7 | . | many | TRBV7-8
TGTGCCAGTTTACCGTCTTTCAGGACAGGGGGCTACAATGAGCAGTTCTTC | CASLPSFRTGGYNEQFF | TRBJ2-1 | TRBD1 | many | TRBV19
TGTGCCAGCAGCCAAGGGTTCATAGTCCGCACAGGGAGAAACTTTTCCTACGAGCAGTACTTC | CASSQGFIVRTGRNFSYEQYF | TRBJ2-7 | . | . | TRBV7-9
TGTGCCAGCAGTTACTCGCCGGTCTACGAGCAGTACTTC | CASSYSPVYEQYF | TRBJ2-7 | . | many | TRBV6-2/TRBV6-3
TGTGCCAGCAGTTTAGGGCTAGCGGACATCTACGAGCAGTACTTC | CASSLGLADIYEQYF | TRBJ2-7 | TRBD2 | many | TRBV12-3/TRBV12-4
TGTGCCAGCAGCTCCCTCGGATTAGCGGGAGACTACAATGAGCAGTTCTTC | CASSSLGLAGDYNEQFF | TRBJ2-1 | TRBD2 | . | TRBV5-1
TGCAGCGTTGAAGGGGACGGAACCAACTATGGCTACACCTTC | CSVEGDGTNYGYTF | TRBJ1-2 | . | many | TRBV29-1
TGTGCCACCAGCTCTATTAGGGGCACCGGGGAGCTGTTTTTT | CATSSIRGTGELFF | TRBJ2-2 | . | . | TRBV15
TGTGCCAGCAGTGATGGCGTGGCCCCCTACGAGCAGTACTTC | CASSDGVAPYEQYF | TRBJ2-7 | . | many | TRBV2
TGTGCCAGACCGAGAACTAGCGGGACGGGGGGTCTTCGGGATACGCAGTATTTT | CARPRTSGTGGLRDTQYF | TRBJ2-3 | TRBD2 | . | TRBV6-4
TGCGCCAGCAGCTTCCTTCCAGGCATGAACACTGAAGCTTTCTTT | CASSFLPGMNTEAFF | TRBJ1-1 | . | many | TRBV5-1
TGTGCCAGCAGCCCGGGACGGGATAATTCACCCCTCCACTTT | CASSPGRDNSPLHF | TRBJ1-6 | . | many | TRBV27
TGTGCCACCAGCAGAGGACGGGGGAGTAACTATGGCTACACCTTC | CATSRGRGSNYGYTF | TRBJ1-2 | . | few | TRBV15
TGTGCCAGCAGCTTAAAGGGGGACAGTCCCTACGAGCAGTACTTC | CASSLKGDSPYEQYF | TRBJ2-7 | TRBD1 | . | TRBV5-6